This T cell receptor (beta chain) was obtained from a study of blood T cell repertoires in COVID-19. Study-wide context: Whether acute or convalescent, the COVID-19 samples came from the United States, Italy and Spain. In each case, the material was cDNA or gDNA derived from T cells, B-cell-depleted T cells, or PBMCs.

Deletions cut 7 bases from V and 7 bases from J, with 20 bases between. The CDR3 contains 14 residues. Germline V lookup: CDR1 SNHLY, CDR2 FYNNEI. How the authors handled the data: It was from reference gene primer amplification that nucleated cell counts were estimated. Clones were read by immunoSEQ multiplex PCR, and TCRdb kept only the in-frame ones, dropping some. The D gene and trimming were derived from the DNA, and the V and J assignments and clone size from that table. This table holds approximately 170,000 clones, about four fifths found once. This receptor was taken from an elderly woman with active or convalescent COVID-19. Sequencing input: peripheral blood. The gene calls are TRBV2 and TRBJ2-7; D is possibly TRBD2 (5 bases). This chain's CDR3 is CASIHDGSTGEQYF. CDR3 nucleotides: TGTGCCAGCATCCACGATGGTAGTACGGGGGAGCAGTACTTC.